This entry concerns a single T cell receptor (beta chain). The V segment lost 0 bases and the J segment 2 bases; nucleotides outside the gene matches: 5. Germline V gives CDR1 MNHEY, CDR2 SVGAGI. The CDR3 extends over 16 amino acids. The sample originates from a study of cytomegalovirus exposure and HLA in healthy donors. The PCR contained 60 Vbeta and 13 Jbeta primers. Method: immunoSEQ multiplex PCR; TCRdb's copy keeps in-frame clones and lacks some. The sample lists roughly 180,000 clones, roughly 80% seen once, with roughly 4.5% in the top ten. The TCR was taken from a woman aged 45-60 years in good health and CMV-seropositive. The genes are TRBV6-5 and TRBJ2-5; 8 bases align to TRBD1. Sequenced input: PBMCs. The CDR3, as DNA: TGTGCCAGCAGTTACTCTCCTTACAGGGGGCAAGAGACCCAGTACTTC. Amino acids: CASSYSPYRGQETQYF.